This T cell receptor (beta chain) emerged from a study of CD4 T cells in relation to SARS-CoV-2 and coronaviruses. The CDR3 consists of 14 residues. V shed 6 bases and J 2 bases; nucleotides not matched to a gene: 3. Per the germline V gene, CDR1 is LNHDA and CDR2 is SQIVND (reference sequence). TCRdb's copy holds only in-frame clones and misses some; the assay was immunoSEQ multiplex PCR. The data show almost 30,000 clones, 60% to 85% seen once. As concerns this clone: The target antigen is unknown.

Before the COVID-19 pandemic, during about 2011-2019, CD4+ T cells were taken from unexposed donors. Isolation of CD4+ T cells took place after roughly nine days in culture. Cultures held some 2.1 million PBMCs per well with approximately 10 IU/ml IL-2. Sequencing was carried out using CD4+ T cells from PBMCs, cultured in vitro. This receptor was obtained from a human donor in good health. This sequence joins TRBV19 and TRBJ2-3, with 9 bases aligning to TRBD2. CDR3 amino acids: CASRTSGHTDTQYF. The CDR3 nucleotides read TGTGCCAGTAGAACTAGCGGGCACACAGATACGCAGTATTTT.